One sample yielded the 27 T cell receptor beta chains listed below, sequenced in a study of T cell clonotyping in hematopoietic cell transplantation. Sequencing was performed with immunoSEQ multiplex PCR; in TCRdb, only in-frame clones are kept and a portion is missing. Of over 8,500 clones in the sample, just over 45% were seen once. The material sequenced was PBMCs, taken 30 days after allogeneic stem cell transplant. These receptors originate from a male patient aged 45-60 years who had an allogeneic stem cell transplant from an unrelated donor, so the T cells may come from the graft donor. Some clones in this sample may be carry-over from other donors' samples.

This clone was detected a few times. The V gene is TRBV9, the J gene TRBJ2-7; 7 bases are a match to TRBD1. The ends lost 3 bases at V and 2 bases at J; junction bases unmatched: 2. The CDR3 totals 13 residues. Germline V gene lookup returns CDR1 SGDLS and CDR2 YYNGEE. The CDR3 reads CASSGQGAYEQYF. The CDR3, as DNA: TGTGCCAGCAGCGGTCAGGGGGCCTACGAGCAGTACTTC.

This clone showed up just once. The genes are TRBV19 and TRBJ2-7; D might be TRBD1 or TRBD2, each matching 5 bases. Germline CDR1 LNHDA, CDR2 SQIVND (reference sequence). The V gene lost 5 bases and the J gene lost 2 bases, with 10 bases spanning the gap. The CDR3 covers 13 residues. The CDR3 nucleotides read TGTGCCAGTAGTGAGGGGTTTCCCTACGAGCAGTACTTC. Its translation is CASSEGFPYEQYF.

The chain recombines TRBV6-5 with TRBJ1-5; TRBD1 matches 7 bases. CDR3 length: 14 amino acids. Trimming at V came to 6 bases and at J to 2 bases, leaving 4 bases not matched to a gene. Per the germline V gene, CDR1 is MNHEY and CDR2 is SVGAGI. The CDR3 reads CASRGTEGNQPQHF. CDR3 in DNA: TGTGCCAGCAGGGGGACAGAGGGCAATCAGCCCCAGCATTTT.

The chain is built from TRBV6-5 and TRBJ1-2, with D unresolved. This CDR3 region has 15 residues. The germline V gene has CDR1 MNHEY and CDR2 SVGAGI. Trimming pared 6 bases from V and 0 bases from J, leaving 14 bases between. The CDR3 here is CASRSWHSPNYGYTF. DNA for the CDR3: TGTGCCAGCAGATCGTGGCACTCTCCTAACTATGGCTACACCTTC.

This clone has a handful of counts. The V call is TRBV9, the J call TRBJ1-6; 8 bases are a match to TRBD1. This CDR3 spans 15 amino acids. Trimming cost V 3 bases and J 6 bases; bases outside gene matches: 5. Germline-derived CDR1 and CDR2 are SGDLS and YYNGEE. CDR3 nucleotide sequence: TGTGCCAGCAGCGCCCAGGGGGCCGGTAATTCACCCCTCCACTTT. It is translated as CASSAQGAGNSPLHF.

The chain carries TRBV6-6 and TRBJ2-2, with a possible D match to TRBD1 (5 bases). Trimming pared 2 bases from V and 4 bases from J, leaving 8 bases between. In germline, CDR1 is MNHNY, CDR2 SVGAGI (reference sequence). This CDR3 is 14 amino acids long. As DNA, the CDR3 is TGTGCCAGCAGTTACGGTGGGGCCACCGGGGAGCTGTTTTTT. Protein product: CASSYGGATGELFF.

CDR3: CASDMAGDEQYF. As DNA, the CDR3 is TGTGCCAGCGATATGGCGGGGGACGAACAGTACTTC. V gene TRBV2 combines with J gene TRBJ2-5, with 7 positions matching TRBD2. Looked up from germline, CDR1 is SNHLY and CDR2 is FYNNEI. The CDR3 contains 12 residues. V shed 8 bases, J shed 11 bases, and the junction held 11 bases outside the gene matches.

The chain joins TRBV19 to TRBJ2-1; weak D call: TRBD1 (6 bases). The CDR3 extends over 14 amino acids. Deletions cut 3 bases from V and 8 bases from J, with 14 bases between. Germline V CDR1 and CDR2: LNHDA, SQIVND (reference sequence). CDR3 region: CASSIQDSFDEQFF. CDR3 DNA: TGTGCCAGTAGTATCCAGGACAGCTTCGATGAGCAGTTCTTC.

This clone was recorded a few times. This chain joins TRBV19 and TRBJ2-7; TRBD1 is a possible D gene (6 bases). V lost 5 bases and J lost 3, with 11 bases in between. From germline, CDR1 is LNHDA and CDR2 SQIVND (reference sequence). There are 13 residues in the CDR3. The CDR3 DNA reads TGTGCCAGTAGTCGGACAGTCTTCTACGAGCAGTACTTC. Its protein is CASSRTVFYEQYF.

This clone was found a few times. The chain joins TRBV2 to TRBJ1-2; no firm D call. The ends were cut back, 2 bases at V and 3 bases at J, with 10 bases in the middle. Germline CDR1 SNHLY, CDR2 FYNNEI. The CDR3 runs to 14 residues. CDR3 coding DNA: TGTGCCAGCAGTGAAAGGAGGAATGACTATGGCTACACCTTC. Protein product: CASSERRNDYGYTF.

This clone was counted only a few times. The J gene is TRBJ1-2, the V gene TRBV20-1; D is unresolved. The germline V and J ends were trimmed by 3 bases and 5 bases, with 4 bases remaining between them. The germline gives CDR1 DFQATT, CDR2 SNEGSKA (reference sequence). The CDR3 extends over 10 amino acids. CDR3 sequence: CSARSYGYTF. The CDR3, as DNA: TGCAGTGCTAGGAGTTATGGCTACACCTTC.

V is TRBV5-4 and J is TRBJ2-1; D is uncertain. The CDR3 is made up of 14 amino acids. Trimming cost V 2 bases and J 1 base, with 7 bases left between them. Germline lookup yields CDR1 SGHNT and CDR2 YYREEE (reference sequence). CDR3 sequence: CASSFGGSYNEQFF. The CDR3 DNA reads as TGTGCCAGCAGCTTCGGTGGATCCTACAATGAGCAGTTCTTC.

The chain combines TRBV7-9 with TRBJ2-7; D is perhaps TRBD2 (6 bases). V shed 3 bases and J shed 12 bases, with 21 bases lying between them. This CDR3 region has 14 residues. Germline V gives CDR1 SEHNR, CDR2 FQNEAQ (reference sequence). The CDR3 coding sequence is TGTGCCAGCAGCTTTGCGGCAGGGAGGAATGAAAGGTACTTC. This codes for CASSFAAGRNERYF.

The chain links TRBV19 to TRBJ2-2; D remains ambiguous. Deletions cut 10 bases from V and 4 bases from J, with 16 bases between. CDR1 is LNHDA, CDR2 SQIVND, per germline (reference sequence). The CDR3 sequence is 14 residues long. CDR3 protein: CATHDSSSTGELFF. The CDR3 DNA follows: TGTGCCACCCACGATAGCAGTAGCACCGGGGAGCTGTTTTTT. Filled out from reference TRBV19 and TRBJ2-2, the complete variable domain reads DGGITQSPKYLFRKEGQNVTLSCEQNLNHDAMYWYRQDPGQGLRLIYYSQIVNDFQKGDIAEGYSVSREKKESFPLTVTSAQKNPTAFYLCATHDSSSTGELFFGEGSRLTVL.

This clone was counted only a few times. The chain recombines TRBV6-5 with TRBJ1-2; D is unresolved. Germline loops: CDR1 MNHEY, CDR2 SVGAGI. The CDR3 is 11 residues long. V was pared by 5 bases and J by 4 bases, with 5 bases between. Written as DNA, the CDR3 is TGTGCCAGCAGTGACACCTATGGCTACACCTTC. Its protein product is CASSDTYGYTF.

The CDR3, as DNA: TGTGCTGCAGGGACAGGGCACGAGCAGTACTTC. This gives the protein CAAGTGHEQYF. The chain couples TRBV4-2 to TRBJ2-7, with 9 bases matching TRBD1. The CDR3 has 11 residues. Germline-derived CDR1 and CDR2 are LGHNA and YNFKEQ.

V and J are TRBV30 and TRBJ1-2; D unresolved. Deletions cut 1 base from V and 8 bases from J, with 17 bases between. Germline-derived CDR1 and CDR2 are GTSNPN and SVGIG (reference sequence). CDR3 length: 14 residues. The CDR3 DNA follows: TGTGCCTGGAGTGGGGGTGAAGGATCTGGCGGCTACACCTTC. Translated: CAWSGGEGSGGYTF. The whole variable domain, filled in from reference TRBV30 and TRBJ1-2, reads SQTIHQWPATLVQPVGSPLSLECTVEGTSNPNLYWYRQAAGRGLQLLFYSVGIGQISSEVPQNLSASRPQDRQFILSSKKLLLSDSGFYLCAWSGGEGSGGYTFGSGTRLTVV.

CDR3 coding DNA: TGTGCCAGCAGATCGGGGGAGGGGAACACCATATATTTT. Amino acids: CASRSGEGNTIYF. The genes are TRBV25-1 and TRBJ1-3, with D possibly TRBD1 on 5 matching bases. There are 13 residues in the CDR3. Germline V gene lookup returns CDR1 MGHDK and CDR2 SYGVNS. Trimming removed 6 bases from V and 7 bases from J, with 13 bases in between.

This clone showed up just a few times. The chain recombines TRBV15 with TRBJ2-2; tentative D call: TRBD1 (5 bases). V shed 0 bases and J shed 7 bases, with 9 bases lying between them. This CDR3 contains 14 residues. The germline V gene has CDR1 LNHNV and CDR2 YYDKDF (reference sequence). For the CDR3, the DNA is TGTGCCACCAGCAGAGATAAGGGGTTCGGGGAGCTGTTTTTT. Amino acid sequence: CATSRDKGFGELFF.

There are a few counts of this clone. V and J are TRBV9 and TRBJ2-5; TRBD2 aligns across 11 bases. This CDR3 is built from 15 residues. Germline loops: CDR1 SGDLS, CDR2 YYNGEE. The trim removed 2 bases at V and 5 bases at J, leaving 5 bases unmatched. CDR3 residues: CASSVSGRAWETQYF. The DNA for the CDR3 is TGTGCCAGCAGCGTTAGCGGGAGGGCCTGGGAGACCCAGTACTTC.

This clone was recorded a few times. The genes are TRBV11-3 and TRBJ2-3; D not certain. Trimming cost V 5 bases and J 5 bases, with 11 bases left between them. The CDR3 totals 13 residues. Germline V gene data show CDR1 as SGHNT and CDR2 as YENEEA. The chain's CDR3 is CASSPETGDTQYF. In DNA form, the CDR3 reads TGTGCCAGCAGCCCAGAGACGGGAGATACGCAGTATTTT.

The J gene is TRBJ1-2, the V gene TRBV30, with a weak D call TRBD1 (5 bases). This CDR3 is built from 13 residues. V was trimmed by 3 bases and J by 6 bases, leaving 14 bases between them. Germline lookup yields CDR1 GTSNPN and CDR2 SVGIG (reference sequence). The CDR3 is CAWSLGGADGYTF. Here the CDR3 DNA reads TGTGCCTGGAGCCTTGGGGGTGCCGATGGCTACACCTTC.

Here the CDR3 DNA reads TGCAGCGTTGATTTAGTTCCCCTTAACTATGGCTACACCTTC. Its translation: CSVDLVPLNYGYTF. The chain employs TRBV29-1 and TRBJ1-2; D is unresolved. V was clipped by 3 bases and J by 1 base, with 12 bases between them. The germline V gene has CDR1 SQVTM and CDR2 ANQGSEA. The CDR3 length is 14 residues.

This clone has a handful of counts. The chain couples TRBV4-2 to TRBJ1-1; D is ambiguous. CDR1 LGHNA and CDR2 YNFKEQ come from the germline V gene. The length of the CDR3 is 13 residues. The V end lost 8 bases, the J end lost 4 bases, and 14 bases lay between the germline ends. This chain's CDR3 is CASAPWGPTEAFF. CDR3 nucleotide sequence: TGTGCCAGCGCCCCCTGGGGTCCCACTGAAGCTTTCTTT.

The CDR3 DNA is TGTGCCAGCAGGGGGACAGGTAATTCACCCCTCCACTTT. Its protein product is CASRGTGNSPLHF. This sequence joins TRBV2 and TRBJ1-6, with 8 bases that match TRBD1. The CDR3 sequence is 13 residues long. Per the germline V gene, CDR1 is SNHLY and CDR2 is FYNNEI. Trimming cost V 6 bases and J 6 bases; bases outside gene matches: 1.

The chain couples TRBV4-1 to TRBJ2-1; D not certain. The length of the CDR3 is 14 residues. The germline gives CDR1 MGHRA, CDR2 YSYEKL. The ends were cut back, 6 bases at V and 5 bases at J, with 14 bases in the middle. The CDR3 DNA reads TGCGCCAGCAGGCTTAGTTTACCAGACAATGAGCAGTTCTTC. This translates into CASRLSLPDNEQFF.

This rearrangement joins TRBV30 to TRBJ2-7, with a possible D match to TRBD1 (6 bases). The CDR3 totals 13 residues. Germline CDR1 is GTSNPN and CDR2 is SVGIG (reference sequence). Trimming pared 3 bases from V and 3 bases from J, leaving 12 bases between. The CDR3 DNA reads TGTGCCTGGAGCATAGGACAGATCTACGAGCAGTACTTC. Translation gives CAWSIGQIYEQYF.